The next 4 T cell receptor beta chains were all read from a single sample in a study of T cell clones after liver transplantation. Method: immunoSEQ multiplex PCR; TCRdb's copy keeps in-frame clones and lacks some. The sample holds about 75,000 clones, 84% seen once. The sequencing here drew on CD4+ T cells from blood, taken around 50 months after liver transplant. Receptors originate from a human patient who received a liver transplant. Some T cells may be graft donor cells.

The gene calls are TRBV2 and TRBJ2-7, with D perhaps TRBD2 (6 bases). V gave up 8 bases and J gave up 7 bases, with 15 bases separating them. This CDR3 spans 12 amino acids. Germline V gives CDR1 SNHLY, CDR2 FYNNEI. The DNA of the CDR3 is TGTGCCAGCTCTAGGAGGGGCGGGGAGCAGTACTTC. Protein sequence: CASSRRGGEQYF.

This clone was counted between two and nine times. The chain has TRBV5-1 and TRBJ2-2; D is undetermined. The CDR3 spans 15 residues. V gave up 0 bases and J gave up 6 bases, with 12 bases separating them. Germline V CDR1 and CDR2: SGHRS, YFSETQ. In DNA form, the CDR3 reads TGCGCCAGCAGCTTGGGGGCAGTTGGCCCCGGGGAGCTGTTTTTT. As protein: CASSLGAVGPGELFF.

This rearrangement joins TRBV19 to TRBJ2-5; D gene ambiguous. CDR1 and CDR2 (germline): LNHDA, SQIVND (reference sequence). CDR3 length: 15 residues. Trimming left V 3 bases short and J 5 bases short, with 16 bases between. The CDR3, as DNA: TGTGCCAGTAGTATGTCCCCTGAGGTAACGGAGACCCAGTACTTC. The encoded protein is CASSMSPEVTETQYF.

The J gene is TRBJ1-1, the V gene TRBV4-3; D perhaps matches TRBD1 (5 bases). CDR1 LGHNA and CDR2 YSLEER come from the germline V gene. V was pared by 3 bases and J by 5 bases, with 10 bases between. CDR3 length equals 13 residues. For the CDR3, the DNA is TGCGCCAGCAGCCATACGGGGGGGACTGAAGCTTTCTTT. It specifies CASSHTGGTEAFF.